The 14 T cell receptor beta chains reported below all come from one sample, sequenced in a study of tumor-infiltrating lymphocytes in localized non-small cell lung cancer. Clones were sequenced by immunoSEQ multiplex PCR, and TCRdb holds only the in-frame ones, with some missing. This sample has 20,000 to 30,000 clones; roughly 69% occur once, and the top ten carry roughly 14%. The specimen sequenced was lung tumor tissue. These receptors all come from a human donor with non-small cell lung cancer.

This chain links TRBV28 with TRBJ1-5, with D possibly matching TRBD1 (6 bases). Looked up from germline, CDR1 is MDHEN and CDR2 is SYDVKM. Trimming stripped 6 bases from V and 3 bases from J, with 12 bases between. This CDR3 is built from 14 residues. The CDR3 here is CASRGATDNQPQHF. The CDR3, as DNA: TGTGCCAGCAGGGGGGCGACGGACAATCAGCCCCAGCATTTT.

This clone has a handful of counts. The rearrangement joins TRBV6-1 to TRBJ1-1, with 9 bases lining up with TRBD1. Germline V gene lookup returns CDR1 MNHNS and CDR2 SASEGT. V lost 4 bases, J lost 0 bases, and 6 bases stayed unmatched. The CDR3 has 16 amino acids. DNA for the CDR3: TGTGCCAGCAGTGGACGGACAGGGGCGTTGAACACTGAAGCTTTCTTT. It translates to CASSGRTGALNTEAFF.

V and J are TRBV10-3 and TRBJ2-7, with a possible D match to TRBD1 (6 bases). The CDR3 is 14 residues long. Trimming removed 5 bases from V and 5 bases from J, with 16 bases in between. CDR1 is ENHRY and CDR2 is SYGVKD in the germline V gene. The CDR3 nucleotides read TGTGCCATCAGTCACCAGACAGGTGACAACGAGCAGTACTTC. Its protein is CAISHQTGDNEQYF.

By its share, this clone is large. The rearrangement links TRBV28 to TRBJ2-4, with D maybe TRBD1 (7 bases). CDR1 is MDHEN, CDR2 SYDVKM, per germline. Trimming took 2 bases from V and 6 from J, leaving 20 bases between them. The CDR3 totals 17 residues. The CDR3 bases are TGTGCCAGCAGTTTAGGATCGGAGGGGGCGCGGGGAAACATTCAGTACTTC. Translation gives CASSLGSEGARGNIQYF.

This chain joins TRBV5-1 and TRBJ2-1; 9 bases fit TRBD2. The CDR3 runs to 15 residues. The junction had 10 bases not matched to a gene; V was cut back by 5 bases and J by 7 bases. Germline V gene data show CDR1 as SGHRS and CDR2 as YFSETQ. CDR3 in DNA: TGCGCCAGCAGTCCTGGGGTAGCGGGAGTTAATGAGCAGTTCTTC. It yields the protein CASSPGVAGVNEQFF.

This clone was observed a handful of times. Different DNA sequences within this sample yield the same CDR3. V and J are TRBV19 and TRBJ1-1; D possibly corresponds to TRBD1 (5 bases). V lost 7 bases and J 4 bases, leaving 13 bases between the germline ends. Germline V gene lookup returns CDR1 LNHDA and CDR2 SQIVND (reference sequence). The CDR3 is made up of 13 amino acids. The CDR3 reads CASTQGRGTEAFF. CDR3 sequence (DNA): TGTGCCAGTACCCAGGGCCGGGGCACTGAAGCTTTCTTT.

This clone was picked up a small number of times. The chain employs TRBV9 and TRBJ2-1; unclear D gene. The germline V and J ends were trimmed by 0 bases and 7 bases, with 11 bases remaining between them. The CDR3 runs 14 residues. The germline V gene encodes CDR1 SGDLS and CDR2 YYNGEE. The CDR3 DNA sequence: TGTGCCAGCAGCGTAGTGAGCTGGGGAAATGAGCAGTTCTTC. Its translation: CASSVVSWGNEQFF.

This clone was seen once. The CDR3 nucleotides read TGTGCCAGCACCCCGGGACGGCAGAACACCGGGGAGCTGTTTTTT. This translates into CASTPGRQNTGELFF. This chain joins TRBV7-9 and TRBJ2-2; perhaps D is TRBD1 or TRBD2 (5 bases each). The germline V gene has CDR1 SEHNR and CDR2 FQNEAQ (reference sequence). CDR3 length: 15 amino acids. Trimming removed 7 bases at V and 1 base at J, with 13 bases between. Complete variable domain (other parts from reference TRBV7-9 and TRBJ2-2): DTGVSQNPRHKITKRGQNVTFRCDPISEHNRLYWYRQTLGQGPEFLTYFQNEAQLEKSRLLSDRFSAERPKGSFSTLEIQRTEQGDSAMYLCASTPGRQNTGELFFGEGSRLTVL.

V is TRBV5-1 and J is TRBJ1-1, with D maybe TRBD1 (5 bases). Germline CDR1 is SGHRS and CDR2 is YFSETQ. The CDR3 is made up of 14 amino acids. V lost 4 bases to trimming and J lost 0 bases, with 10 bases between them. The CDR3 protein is CASSRGDMNTEAFF. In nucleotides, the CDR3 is TGCGCCAGCAGCCGAGGGGATATGAACACTGAAGCTTTCTTT.

CDR3 protein: CASSPGGHYQHF. CDR3 coding DNA: TGTGCCAGCAGCCCCGGGGGACACTACCAGCATTTT. This chain uses TRBV7-9 with TRBJ1-5; perhaps TRBD1 as D (6 bases). This CDR3 has 12 residues. Germline loops: CDR1 SEHNR, CDR2 FQNEAQ (reference sequence). With 5 bases removed from V and 12 bases from J, the gap between germline ends came to 14 bases.

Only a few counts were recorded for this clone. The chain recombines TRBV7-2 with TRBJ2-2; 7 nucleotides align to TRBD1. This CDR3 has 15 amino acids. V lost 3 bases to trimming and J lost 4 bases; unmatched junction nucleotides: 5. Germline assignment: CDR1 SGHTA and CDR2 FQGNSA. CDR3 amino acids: CASSLTGSFTGELFF. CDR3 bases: TGTGCCAGCAGCTTGACAGGGAGTTTCACCGGGGAGCTGTTTTTT.

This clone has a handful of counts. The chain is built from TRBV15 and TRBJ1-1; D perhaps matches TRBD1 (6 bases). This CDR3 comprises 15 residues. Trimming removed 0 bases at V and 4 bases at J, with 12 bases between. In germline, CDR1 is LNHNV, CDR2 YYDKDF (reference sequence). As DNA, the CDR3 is TGTGCCACCAGCAGAGACCGGGGGCCGGGCACTGAAGCTTTCTTT. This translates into CATSRDRGPGTEAFF.

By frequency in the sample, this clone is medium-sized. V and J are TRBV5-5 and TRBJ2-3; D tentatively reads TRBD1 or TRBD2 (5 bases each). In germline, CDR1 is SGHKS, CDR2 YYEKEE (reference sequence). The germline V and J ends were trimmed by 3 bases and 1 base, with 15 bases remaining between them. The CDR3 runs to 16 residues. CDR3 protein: CASSSLGTARTDTQYF. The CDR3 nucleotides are TGTGCCAGCAGCTCGCTGGGGACCGCCCGCACAGATACGCAGTATTTT.

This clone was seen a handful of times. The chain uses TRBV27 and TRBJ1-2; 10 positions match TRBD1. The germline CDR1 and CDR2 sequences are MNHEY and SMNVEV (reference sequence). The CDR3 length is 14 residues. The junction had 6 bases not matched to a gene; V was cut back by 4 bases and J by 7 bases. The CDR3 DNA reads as TGTGCCAGCAGTTCTTGGAGGACAGGGGGTGGCTACACCTTC. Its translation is CASSSWRTGGGYTF.